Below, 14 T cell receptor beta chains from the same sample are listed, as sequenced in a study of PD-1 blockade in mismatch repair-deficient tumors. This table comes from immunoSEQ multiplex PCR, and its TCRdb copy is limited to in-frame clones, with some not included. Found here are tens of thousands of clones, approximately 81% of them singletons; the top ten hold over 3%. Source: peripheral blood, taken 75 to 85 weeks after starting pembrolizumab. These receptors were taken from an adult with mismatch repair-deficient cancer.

The CDR3 protein is CASSVGADPNTEAFF. The CDR3 nucleotides are TGTGCCAGCAGCGTAGGAGCGGACCCGAACACTGAAGCTTTCTTT. The gene calls are TRBV9 and TRBJ1-1; D is uncertain. The CDR3 is 15 residues long. The V gene lost 0 bases and the J gene lost 1 base, with 10 bases spanning the gap. Germline lookup yields CDR1 SGDLS and CDR2 YYNGEE.

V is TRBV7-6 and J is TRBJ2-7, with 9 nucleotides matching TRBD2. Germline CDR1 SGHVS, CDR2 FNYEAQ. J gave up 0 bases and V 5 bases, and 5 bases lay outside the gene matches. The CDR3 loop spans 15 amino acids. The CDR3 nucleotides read TGTGCCAGCAGCGAAGGGACTAGCTCCTCCTACGAGCAGTACTTC. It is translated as CASSEGTSSSYEQYF.

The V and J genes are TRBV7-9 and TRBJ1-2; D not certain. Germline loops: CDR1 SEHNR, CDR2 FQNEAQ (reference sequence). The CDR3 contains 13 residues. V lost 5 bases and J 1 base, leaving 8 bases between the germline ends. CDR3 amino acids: CASSLQNNYGYTF. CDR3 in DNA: TGTGCCAGCAGCCTGCAAAATAACTATGGCTACACCTTC. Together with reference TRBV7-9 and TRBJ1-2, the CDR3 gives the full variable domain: DTGVSQNPRHKITKRGQNVTFRCDPISEHNRLYWYRQTLGQGPEFLTYFQNEAQLEKSRLLSDRFSAERPKGSFSTLEIQRTEQGDSAMYLCASSLQNNYGYTFGSGTRLTVV.

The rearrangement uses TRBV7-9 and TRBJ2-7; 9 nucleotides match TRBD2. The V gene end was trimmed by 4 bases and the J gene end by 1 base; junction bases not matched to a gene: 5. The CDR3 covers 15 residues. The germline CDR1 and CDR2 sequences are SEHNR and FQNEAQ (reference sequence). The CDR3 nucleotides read TGTGCCAGCAGCTCGCGAGCGGGAGGTTCCTACGAGCAGTACTTC. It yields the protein CASSSRAGGSYEQYF.

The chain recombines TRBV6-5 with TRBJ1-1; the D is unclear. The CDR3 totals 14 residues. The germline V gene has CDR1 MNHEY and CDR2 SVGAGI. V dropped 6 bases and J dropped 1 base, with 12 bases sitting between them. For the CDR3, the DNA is TGTGCCAGCAGGGACGAGACCGAGAACACTGAAGCTTTCTTT. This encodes CASRDETENTEAFF.

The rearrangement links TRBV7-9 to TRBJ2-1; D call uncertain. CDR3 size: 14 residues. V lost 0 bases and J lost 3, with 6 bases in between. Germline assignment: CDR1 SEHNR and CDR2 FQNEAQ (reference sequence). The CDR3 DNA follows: TGTGCCAGCAGCTTAGCCACTCTCTACAATGAGCAGTTCTTC. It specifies CASSLATLYNEQFF.

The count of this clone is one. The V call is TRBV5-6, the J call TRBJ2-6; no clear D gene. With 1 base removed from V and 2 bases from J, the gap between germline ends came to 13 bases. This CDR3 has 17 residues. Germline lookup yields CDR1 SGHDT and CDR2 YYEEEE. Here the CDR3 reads CASSLPSGGAGANVLTF. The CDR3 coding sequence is TGTGCCAGCAGCTTGCCCTCTGGTGGTGCTGGGGCCAACGTCCTGACTTTC.

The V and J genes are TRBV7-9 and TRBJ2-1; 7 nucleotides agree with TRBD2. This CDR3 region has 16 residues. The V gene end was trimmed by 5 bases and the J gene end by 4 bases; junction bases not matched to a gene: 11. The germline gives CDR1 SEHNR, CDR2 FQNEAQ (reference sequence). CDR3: CASSPREGLSYNEQFF. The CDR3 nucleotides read TGTGCCAGCAGCCCGAGGGAGGGCCTGTCTTACAATGAGCAGTTCTTC. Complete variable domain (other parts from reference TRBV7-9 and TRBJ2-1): DTGVSQNPRHKITKRGQNVTFRCDPISEHNRLYWYRQTLGQGPEFLTYFQNEAQLEKSRLLSDRFSAERPKGSFSTLEIQRTEQGDSAMYLCASSPREGLSYNEQFFGPGTRLTVL.

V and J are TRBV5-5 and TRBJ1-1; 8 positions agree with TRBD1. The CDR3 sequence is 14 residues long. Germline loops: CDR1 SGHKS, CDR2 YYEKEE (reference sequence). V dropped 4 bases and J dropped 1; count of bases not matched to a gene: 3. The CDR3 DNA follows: TGTGCCAGCAGCCGGGACAGGTGGAACACTGAAGCTTTCTTT. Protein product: CASSRDRWNTEAFF.

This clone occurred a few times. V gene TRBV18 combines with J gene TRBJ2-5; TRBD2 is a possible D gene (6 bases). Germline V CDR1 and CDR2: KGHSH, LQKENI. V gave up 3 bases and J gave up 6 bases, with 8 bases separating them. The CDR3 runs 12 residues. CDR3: CASSPEGKTQYF. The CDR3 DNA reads TGTGCCAGCTCACCGGAGGGAAAGACCCAGTACTTC.

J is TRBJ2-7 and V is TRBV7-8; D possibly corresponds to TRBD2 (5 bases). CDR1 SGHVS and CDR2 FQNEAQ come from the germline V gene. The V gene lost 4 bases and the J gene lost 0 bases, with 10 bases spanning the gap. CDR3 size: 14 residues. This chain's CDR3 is CASSSGRDSYEQYF. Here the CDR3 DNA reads TGTGCCAGCAGCTCGGGTCGGGACTCCTACGAGCAGTACTTC.

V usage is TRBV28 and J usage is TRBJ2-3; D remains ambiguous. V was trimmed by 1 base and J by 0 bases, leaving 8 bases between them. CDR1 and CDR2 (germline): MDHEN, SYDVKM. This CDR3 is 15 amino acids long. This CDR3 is CASSLFRSSTDTQYF. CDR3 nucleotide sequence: TGTGCCAGCAGTTTATTCCGTAGCAGCACAGATACGCAGTATTTT. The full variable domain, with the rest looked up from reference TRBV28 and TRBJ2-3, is DVKVTQSSRYLVKRTGEKVFLECVQDMDHENMFWYRQDPGLGLRLIYFSYDVKMKEKGDIPEGYSVSREKKERFSLILESASTNQTSMYLCASSLFRSSTDTQYFGPGTRLTVL.

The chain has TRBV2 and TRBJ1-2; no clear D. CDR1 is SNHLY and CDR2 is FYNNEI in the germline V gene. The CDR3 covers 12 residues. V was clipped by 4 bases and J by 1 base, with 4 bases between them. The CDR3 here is CASSASNYGYTF. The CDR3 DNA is TGTGCCAGCAGTGCCAGTAACTATGGCTACACCTTC.

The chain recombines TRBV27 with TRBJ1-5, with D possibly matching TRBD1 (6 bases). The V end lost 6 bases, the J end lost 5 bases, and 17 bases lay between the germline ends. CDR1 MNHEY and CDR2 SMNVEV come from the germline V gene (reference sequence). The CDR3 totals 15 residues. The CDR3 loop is CASSLMSGADQPQHF. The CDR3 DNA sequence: TGTGCCAGCAGCTTGATGTCAGGGGCTGATCAGCCCCAGCATTTT.